Given below is one T cell receptor (beta chain) in context. The table lists this clone with a count of one. The clone's antigen remains unknown. Per-base qualities were not stored, and no clone one base away is much larger. Other DNA sequences from this sample encode an identical CDR3 as well. This entry belongs to a study of T cell responses to AZD1222 COVID-19 vaccine (dated by TCRdb to the early 2020s). Regarding the study in general: AZD1222 recipients with second doses at about 4 weeks or about 12 weeks were pooled, because spike-specific TCR depth and breadth did not differ between schedules. A total of over 230 trial participants underwent TCR sequencing, of whom about 200 had received two doses of AZD1222 and around 26 had received two doses of the MenACWY control vaccine. Trial participants were enrolled by age into 18-55, 56-69 and 70-plus year subgroups, with roughly 150, 30 and 60 TCR-sequenced participants respectively. Results and caveats for the whole study, not just this receptor: Because no samples from the day 14 peak response were available, repertoires could be characterized only after the peak T cell response. After two AZD1222 doses, spike-specific TCR breadth and depth were significantly higher than at day 0 and than in MenACWY recipients. Participants were mostly white British, with more females than males. The authors suggested clonal diversity may have been underestimated. In the small 56-69-year group, the increase in depth fell short of significance, most likely because of low power. Vaccine-associated CD4 TCRs spanned the whole spike protein, with dominant responses in regions 160-218 and 743-854. Reportedly, almost half of the unique spike-specific TCRs recognized epitopes lying outside the regions that are mutated in the B.1.351 and B.1.1.7 variants. Conclusions about previously exposed vaccinees are limited, since just six or seven AZD1222 recipients were seropositive for SARS-CoV-2 at baseline.

Interpreted using the paper, the time point label stands for: baseline before first vaccination. Samples from vaccinated people were obtained from the UK trials COV001 and COV002, which included a single-blind randomized controlled phase 2/3 trial of AZD1222 (ChAdOx1 nCoV-19) in healthy adults. For TCRbeta chain sequencing, PBMC samples from trial participants were taken at day 0 and at day 28 after the second dose. The CDR3 regions of human TCRbeta chains were analyzed by immunosequencing. Per the source publication's procedure: Repertoire TCRs were checked for matches against a reference library of SARS-CoV-2-specific TCRs that had been generated using the MIRA antigen-specificity platform. Breadth was defined as the fraction of unique TCRs that were SARS-CoV-2-associated. Depth was defined as the fraction of total T cells that were SARS-CoV-2-associated. Using the MIRA data, each spike-specific TCR was mapped to the spike region that the TCR reacts to and placed in a CD4 or CD8 class. Log10-transformed breadth and depth values were compared by one-way ANOVA with Sidak's multiple comparisons tests. TCRdb mirrors the immuneACCESS table, restricted to in-frame sequences. Some clones are absent from its copies; in checked studies, under half trace to an unresolved V gene, and the reason for the others is unknown. V and J calls and clone size are given by that table; D and trimming were obtained from the DNA. Here the sample has about 96,000 clones; roughly nine tenths occur a single time. Of the sample, about 26% is held by the ten largest clones.

The germline ends are 10 bases apart after V is trimmed by 2 bases and J by 0 bases. Via the germline V gene, CDR1 is KGHDR and CDR2 SFDVKD. The CDR3 runs 16 residues from the cysteine to the phenylalanine. The read is trimmed to its CDR3 DNA, 48 bases read in frame from base 1. The material was peripheral blood, obtained on day 0 of AZD1222 vaccination. The chain is encoded by TRBV24-1 joined to TRBJ1-5; no confident D gene assignment can be made. The origin of this receptor is an adult in good health. The nucleotide sequence reads TGTGCCACCAGTGATTCCGGACGGTCTAGCAATCAGCCCCAGCATTTT. This encodes CATSDSGRSSNQPQHF.